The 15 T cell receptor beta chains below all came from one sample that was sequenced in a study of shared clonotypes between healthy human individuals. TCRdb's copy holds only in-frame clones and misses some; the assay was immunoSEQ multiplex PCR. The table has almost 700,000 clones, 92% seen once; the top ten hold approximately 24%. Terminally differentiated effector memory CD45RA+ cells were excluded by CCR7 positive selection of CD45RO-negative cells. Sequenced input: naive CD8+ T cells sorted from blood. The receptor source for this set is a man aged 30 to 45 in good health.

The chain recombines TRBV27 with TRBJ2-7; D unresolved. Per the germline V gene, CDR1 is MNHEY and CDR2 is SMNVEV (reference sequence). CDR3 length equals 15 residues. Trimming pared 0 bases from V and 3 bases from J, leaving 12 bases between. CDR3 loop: CASSLSALFYYEQYF. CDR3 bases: TGTGCCAGCAGTTTATCGGCCTTATTCTACTACGAGCAGTACTTC.

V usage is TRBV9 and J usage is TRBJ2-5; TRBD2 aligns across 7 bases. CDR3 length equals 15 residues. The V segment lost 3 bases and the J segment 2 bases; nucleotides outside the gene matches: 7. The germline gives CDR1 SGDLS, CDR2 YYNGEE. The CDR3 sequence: CASSEPASGQETQYF. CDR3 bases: TGTGCCAGCAGCGAGCCCGCTAGCGGTCAAGAGACCCAGTACTTC.

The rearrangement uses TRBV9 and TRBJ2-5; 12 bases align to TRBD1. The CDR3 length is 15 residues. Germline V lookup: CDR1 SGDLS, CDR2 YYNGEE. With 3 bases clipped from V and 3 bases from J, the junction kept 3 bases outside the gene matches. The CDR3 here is CASSAGTGGKETQYF. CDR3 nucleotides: TGTGCCAGCAGCGCCGGGACAGGGGGCAAAGAGACCCAGTACTTC.

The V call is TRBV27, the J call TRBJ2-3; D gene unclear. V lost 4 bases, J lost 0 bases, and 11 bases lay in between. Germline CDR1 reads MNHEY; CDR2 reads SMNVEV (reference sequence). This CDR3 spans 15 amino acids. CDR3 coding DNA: TGTGCCAGCAGTTCCTACAGAGCTAGCACAGATACGCAGTATTTT. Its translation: CASSSYRASTDTQYF.

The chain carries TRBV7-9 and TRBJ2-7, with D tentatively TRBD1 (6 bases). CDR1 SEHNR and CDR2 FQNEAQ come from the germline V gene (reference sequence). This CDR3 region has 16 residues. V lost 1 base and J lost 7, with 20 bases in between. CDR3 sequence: CASSLVGVTGRMEQYF. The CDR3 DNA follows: TGTGCCAGCAGCTTAGTAGGGGTGACAGGTAGGATGGAGCAGTACTTC.

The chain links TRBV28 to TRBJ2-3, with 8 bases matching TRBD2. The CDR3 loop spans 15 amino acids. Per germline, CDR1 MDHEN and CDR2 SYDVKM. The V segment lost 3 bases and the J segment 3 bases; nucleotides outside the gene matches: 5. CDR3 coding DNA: TGTGCCAGCAGTTTCGGGAGGGCCCGGACAGATACGCAGTATTTT. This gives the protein CASSFGRARTDTQYF.

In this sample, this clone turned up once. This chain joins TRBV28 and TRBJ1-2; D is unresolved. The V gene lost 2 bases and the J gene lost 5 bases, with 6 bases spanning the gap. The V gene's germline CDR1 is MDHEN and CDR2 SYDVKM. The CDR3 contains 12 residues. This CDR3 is CASSLGMYGYTF. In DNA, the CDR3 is TGTGCCAGCAGTTTAGGGATGTATGGCTACACCTTC.

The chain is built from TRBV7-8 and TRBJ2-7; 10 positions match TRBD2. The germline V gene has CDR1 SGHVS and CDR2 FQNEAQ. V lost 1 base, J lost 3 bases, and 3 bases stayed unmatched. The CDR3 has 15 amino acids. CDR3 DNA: TGTGCCAGCAGCTTAGAACTAGCGGGGAACTACGAGCAGTACTTC. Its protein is CASSLELAGNYEQYF.

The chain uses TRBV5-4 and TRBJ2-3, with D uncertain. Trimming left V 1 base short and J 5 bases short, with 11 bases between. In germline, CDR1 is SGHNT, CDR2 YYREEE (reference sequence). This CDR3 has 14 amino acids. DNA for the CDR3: TGTGCCAGCAGCTTGAACACGGCCGGAGATACGCAGTATTTT. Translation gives CASSLNTAGDTQYF.

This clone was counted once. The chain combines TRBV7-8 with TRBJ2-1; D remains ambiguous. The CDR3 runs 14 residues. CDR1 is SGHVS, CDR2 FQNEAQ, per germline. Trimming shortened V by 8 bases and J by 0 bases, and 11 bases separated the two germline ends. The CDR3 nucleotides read TGTGCCAGCGCCTCCCCTTTCTCCTACAATGAGCAGTTCTTC. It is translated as CASASPFSYNEQFF. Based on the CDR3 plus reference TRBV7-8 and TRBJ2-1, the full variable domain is GAGVSQSPRYKVAKRGQDVALRCDPISGHVSLFWYQQALGQGPEFLTYFQNEAQLDKSGLPSDRFFAERPEGSVSTLKIQRTQQEDSAVYLCASASPFSYNEQFFGPGTRLTVL.

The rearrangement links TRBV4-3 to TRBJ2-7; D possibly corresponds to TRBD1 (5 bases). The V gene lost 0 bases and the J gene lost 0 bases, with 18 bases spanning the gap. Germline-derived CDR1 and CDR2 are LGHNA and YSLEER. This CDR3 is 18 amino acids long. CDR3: CASSQDWSGPGPSYEQYF. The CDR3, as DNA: TGCGCCAGCAGCCAAGATTGGTCGGGCCCAGGGCCCTCCTACGAGCAGTACTTC.

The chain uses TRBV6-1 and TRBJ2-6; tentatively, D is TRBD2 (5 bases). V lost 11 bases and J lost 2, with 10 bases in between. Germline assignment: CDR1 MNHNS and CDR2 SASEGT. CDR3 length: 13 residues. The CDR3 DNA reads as TGTGCCCTGTGGAGGCCTGGGGCCAACGTCCTGACTTTC. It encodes CALWRPGANVLTF.

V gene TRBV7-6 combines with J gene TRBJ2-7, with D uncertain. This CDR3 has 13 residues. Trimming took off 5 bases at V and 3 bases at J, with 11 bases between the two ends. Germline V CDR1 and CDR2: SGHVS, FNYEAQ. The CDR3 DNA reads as TGTGCCAGCAGCCACTCTCCGAGCTACGAGCAGTACTTC. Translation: CASSHSPSYEQYF. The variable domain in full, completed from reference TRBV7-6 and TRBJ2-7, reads GAGVSQSPRYKVTKRGQDVALRCDPISGHVSLYWYRQALGQGPEFLTYFNYEAQQDKSGLPNDRFSAERPEGSISTLTIQRTEQRDSAMYRCASSHSPSYEQYFGPGTRLTVT.

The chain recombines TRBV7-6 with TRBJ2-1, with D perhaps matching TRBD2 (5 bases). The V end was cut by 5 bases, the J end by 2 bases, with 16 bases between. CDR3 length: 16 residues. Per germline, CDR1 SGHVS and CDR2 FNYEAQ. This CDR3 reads CASSHLEGVAYNEQFF. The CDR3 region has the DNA TGTGCCAGCAGCCATTTAGAGGGAGTGGCCTACAATGAGCAGTTCTTC.

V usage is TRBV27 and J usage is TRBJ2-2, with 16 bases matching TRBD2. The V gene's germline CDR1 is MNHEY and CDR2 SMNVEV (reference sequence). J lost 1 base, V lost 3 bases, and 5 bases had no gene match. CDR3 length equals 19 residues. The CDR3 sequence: CASSFGTSGRAGNTGELFF. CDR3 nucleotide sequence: TGTGCCAGCAGTTTCGGGACTAGCGGGAGGGCCGGGAACACCGGGGAGCTGTTTTTT.